Included here is one T cell receptor beta chain sequence, with context. This record belongs to a study of T cell responses to AZD1222 COVID-19 vaccine. The assay was immunoSEQ multiplex PCR, and TCRdb's table has in-frame clones only and misses some. Among approximately 100,000 clones, 86% were seen once, and the ten largest hold roughly 3.3%. Sequences were derived from peripheral blood, sampled 28 days after the second dose of the MenACWY control vaccine. The sequence was collected from an adult who received the MenACWY meningococcal vaccine as a control.

The CDR3: CASRKDTGELFF. The CDR3 DNA follows: TGTGCCAGCAGGAAGGACACCGGGGAGCTGTTTTTT. V and J are TRBV9 and TRBJ2-2; no firm D call. CDR1 is SGDLS, CDR2 YYNGEE, per germline. The CDR3 runs 12 residues. With 5 bases removed from V and 3 bases from J, the gap between germline ends came to 5 bases.